Following are 16 T cell receptor beta chains from one sample sequenced in a study of shared clonotypes between healthy human individuals. TCRdb keeps only in-frame clones here, not all; method: immunoSEQ multiplex PCR. The sample carries about 450,000 clones, about 85% recorded once. The sample consisted of PBMCs. All receptors derive from a woman aged 35 to 49 in good health. Some clones in this sample may be carry-over from other donors' samples.

The V and J genes are TRBV7-3 and TRBJ2-1; either TRBD1 or TRBD2 may supply D (6 bases each). The CDR3 sequence is 15 residues long. Per germline, CDR1 SGHTA and CDR2 FQGTGA. Trimming shortened V by 5 bases and J by 9 bases, and 20 bases separated the two germline ends. CDR3 loop: CASSPRSGLQGEQFF. Here the CDR3 DNA reads TGTGCCAGCAGCCCCCGCAGCGGGTTACAGGGTGAGCAGTTCTTC.

J is TRBJ2-5 and V is TRBV5-1; no definite D call. Between the trimmed V and J ends, which lost 5 bases and 4 bases, there was a span of 12 bases. The CDR3 covers 13 residues. Germline V gene data show CDR1 as SGHRS and CDR2 as YFSETQ. The DNA for the CDR3 is TGCGCCAGCAGTCGAGAAGCCGGAGAGACCCAGTACTTC. It yields the protein CASSREAGETQYF.

The V and J genes are TRBV7-2 and TRBJ2-7; unclear D gene. The ends were cut back, 1 base at V and 4 bases at J, with 8 bases in the middle. This CDR3 contains 13 residues. Looked up from germline, CDR1 is SGHTA and CDR2 is FQGNSA. For the CDR3, the DNA is TGTGCCAGCAGCTTAGGTCATACTTACGAGCAGTACTTC. Translating gives CASSLGHTYEQYF.

In its sample, this clone was seen a few times. The chain recombines TRBV6-5 with TRBJ2-1; 12 bases match TRBD2. This CDR3 has 14 amino acids. Trimming took 7 bases from V and 6 from J; bases not matched to a gene: 4. The germline V gene has CDR1 MNHEY and CDR2 SVGAGI. The CDR3 DNA is TGTGCCAGCACCACTAGCGGGAGGACCAATGAGCAGTTCTTC. It is translated as CASTTSGRTNEQFF.

The chain carries TRBV28 and TRBJ1-1; D ambiguous. Trimming shortened V by 5 bases and J by 1 base, and 8 bases separated the two germline ends. Germline CDR1 and CDR2: MDHEN and SYDVKM. CDR3 size: 13 residues. The CDR3 protein is CASSPTPNTEAFF. The CDR3 DNA sequence: TGTGCCAGCAGTCCGACACCGAACACTGAAGCTTTCTTT.

The gene calls are TRBV6-1 and TRBJ2-1, with D tentatively TRBD2 (5 bases). Trimming left V 0 bases short and J 8 bases short, with 14 bases between. The CDR3 totals 15 residues. In germline, CDR1 is MNHNS, CDR2 SASEGT. The CDR3 spells CASSEAVLSSYEQFF. The CDR3 region has the DNA TGTGCCAGCAGTGAAGCCGTTTTATCTAGCTATGAGCAGTTCTTC.

V usage is TRBV9 and J usage is TRBJ2-1; 10 bases are shared with TRBD1. This CDR3 comprises 16 residues. Germline V CDR1 and CDR2: SGDLS, YYNGEE. The J segment lost 7 bases and the V segment lost 0 bases, leaving 7 bases of the junction unmatched. In nucleotides, the CDR3 is TGTGCCAGCAGCGTAGTGGGGACAGGGGACTCGAATGAGCAGTTCTTC. Protein: CASSVVGTGDSNEQFF.

The chain links TRBV6-6 to TRBJ2-7; D unclear. The CDR3 is 16 residues long. Trimming pared 2 bases from V and 1 base from J, leaving 15 bases between. Germline V gives CDR1 MNHNY, CDR2 SVGAGI (reference sequence). The CDR3 DNA reads as TGTGCCAGCAGTTACCTCTGGGGATTTGATTCCTACGAGCAGTACTTC. Encoded protein: CASSYLWGFDSYEQYF.

The rearrangement uses TRBV13 and TRBJ2-1, with 12 bases matching TRBD2. The CDR3 totals 15 residues. Trimming took 1 base from V and 12 from J; bases not matched to a gene: 7. Germline loops: CDR1 PRHDT, CDR2 FYEKMQ (reference sequence). CDR3: CASSLELAGGWSQFF. The CDR3 bases are TGTGCCAGCAGCTTAGAACTAGCGGGAGGATGGTCGCAGTTCTTC.

The chain is built from TRBV7-2 and TRBJ1-5, with 7 positions matching TRBD1. Germline assignment: CDR1 SGHTA and CDR2 FQGNSA. V was clipped by 2 bases and J by 7 bases; unmatched bases: 8. CDR3 length: 15 amino acids. The CDR3 nucleotides are TGTGCCAGCAGCTTAAGAGGGCAGGGGGGCCAGCCCCAGCATTTT. It specifies CASSLRGQGGQPQHF.

This clone was observed at least ten times. J is TRBJ1-1 and V is TRBV29-1, with TRBD1 as a possible D gene (5 bases). V was clipped by 6 bases and J by 0 bases, with 11 bases between them. Germline V gene lookup returns CDR1 SQVTM and CDR2 ANQGSEA. This CDR3 comprises 13 residues. The CDR3 spells CSVFSQVNTEAFF. CDR3 nucleotide sequence: TGCAGCGTGTTCTCACAGGTGAACACTGAAGCTTTCTTT.

The chain employs TRBV6-1 and TRBJ1-5, with 7 positions matching TRBD1. J lost 4 bases, V lost 7 bases, and 7 bases had no gene match. Germline V gene lookup returns CDR1 MNHNS and CDR2 SASEGT. The CDR3 runs 14 residues. CDR3 residues: CASTPPGQNQPQHF. CDR3 nucleotide sequence: TGTGCCAGCACCCCGCCGGGACAGAATCAGCCCCAGCATTTT.

The V gene is TRBV19, the J gene TRBJ2-7; D may match TRBD1 or TRBD2 (5 bases each). The CDR3 has 14 residues. The germline V gene has CDR1 LNHDA and CDR2 SQIVND (reference sequence). Trimming left V 5 bases short and J 5 bases short, with 16 bases between. The CDR3 here is CASSVPGLRHEQYF. The CDR3 DNA reads TGTGCCAGTAGTGTCCCGGGGCTCAGGCACGAGCAGTACTTC.

In DNA form, the CDR3 reads TGTGCCAGCAGTTTGACAGGGATAGACTACGAGCAGTACTTC. This translates into CASSLTGIDYEQYF. The chain combines TRBV28 with TRBJ2-7, with 7 bases fitting TRBD1. V gave up 3 bases and J gave up 3 bases; unmatched junction bases: 5. The length of the CDR3 is 14 residues. Per germline, CDR1 MDHEN and CDR2 SYDVKM.

The CDR3 sequence: CASSLDWVEQETQYF. The CDR3 DNA reads as TGTGCCAGCAGCCTCGACTGGGTCGAACAAGAGACCCAGTACTTC. This chain joins TRBV4-2 and TRBJ2-5; D remains unclear. V was trimmed by 4 bases and J by 2 bases, leaving 14 bases between them. Germline V CDR1 and CDR2: LGHNA, YNFKEQ. The CDR3 extends over 15 amino acids.

The J gene is TRBJ2-2, the V gene TRBV7-9, with D unresolved. This CDR3 has 14 amino acids. Germline assignment: CDR1 SEHNR and CDR2 FQNEAQ (reference sequence). V was cut by 2 bases and J by 2 bases, with 6 bases left in between. The CDR3: CASSLSSNTGELFF. CDR3 coding DNA: TGTGCCAGCAGCTTATCCTCAAACACCGGGGAGCTGTTTTTT.